Below are 7 T cell receptor beta chains sequenced from a single sample in a study of T cell responses to AZD1222 COVID-19 vaccine (dated by TCRdb to the early 2020s). The time point label on this specimen signifies: about 28 days (+/-7) after the second vaccine dose. Library preparation was by the immunoSEQ multiplex PCR assay. In TCRdb, the immuneACCESS table is reduced to in-frame sequences with V and J assigned. These tables do not hold every clone; where another copy was compared, an unresolved V gene accounts for under half, and the others remain unexplained. This sample gives under 170,000 clones in total; around 90% of them show up just once. Roughly 3.2% of the sample lies in the top ten. This sample comprised peripheral blood, obtained 28 days after the second AZD1222 dose. The source is an adult who received the AZD1222 COVID-19 vaccine.

The chain carries TRBV19 and TRBJ1-2; 8 nucleotides line up with TRBD1. This CDR3 is 13 amino acids long. V gave up 6 bases and J gave up 4 bases; unmatched junction bases: 4. CDR1 and CDR2 from the germline V gene are LNHDA and SQIVND (reference sequence). The chain's CDR3 is CASSPGQVYGYTF. For the CDR3, the DNA is TGTGCCAGTAGCCCGGGACAGGTCTATGGCTACACCTTC.

The chain combines TRBV19 with TRBJ1-1; tentatively, D is TRBD1 (5 bases). The CDR3 extends over 15 amino acids. V lost 6 bases and J lost 0, with 14 bases in between. Germline CDR1 and CDR2: LNHDA and SQIVND (reference sequence). CDR3 nucleotides: TGTGCCAGTAGGCCAGGGCCTCATATGAACACTGAAGCTTTCTTT. Protein sequence: CASRPGPHMNTEAFF.

The V gene is TRBV19, the J gene TRBJ2-3; D is tentatively TRBD1 or TRBD2 (5 bases each). Germline V CDR1 and CDR2: LNHDA, SQIVND (reference sequence). V dropped 0 bases and J dropped 2 bases, with 6 bases sitting between them. The CDR3 extends over 14 amino acids. The CDR3 is CASSIDGTTDTQYF. In DNA form, the CDR3 reads TGTGCCAGTAGTATAGATGGGACCACAGATACGCAGTATTTT.

Regarding this clone: Other DNA sequences in the same sample also yield this CDR3. In nucleotides, the CDR3 is TGTGCCAGCAGTGAAGGGGGGGGGAATGAAAAACTGTTTTTT. Protein: CASSEGGGNEKLFF. This chain connects TRBV6-1 to TRBJ1-4, with D perhaps matching TRBD1 (5 bases). V gave up 1 base and J gave up 5 bases, with 8 bases separating them. Germline CDR1 MNHNS, CDR2 SASEGT. CDR3 length: 14 residues.

This chain connects TRBV3-1 (or the pseudogene TRBV3-2) to TRBJ1-3, with D possibly matching TRBD1 (5 bases). The V and J ends lost 0 bases and 2 bases respectively, with 8 bases between them. Germline values: CDR1 LGHDT, CDR2 YNNKEL (reference sequence). This CDR3 comprises 15 residues. The CDR3 reads CASSQEGGAGNTIYF. The CDR3, as DNA: TGTGCCAGCAGCCAAGAGGGGGGGGCTGGAAACACCATATATTTT.

The J gene is TRBJ2-1, the V gene TRBV2; the match to TRBD2 covers 13 bases. The CDR3 extends over 14 amino acids. Germline-derived CDR1 and CDR2 are SNHLY and FYNNEI. V gave up 9 bases and J gave up 3 bases; unmatched junction bases: 2. In DNA form, the CDR3 reads TGTGCCAGGGGGACTAGCGGGGACTACAATGAGCAGTTCTTC. It yields the protein CARGTSGDYNEQFF.

This clone was counted a single time. V is TRBV5-1 and J is TRBJ2-7, with TRBD2 matching 7 bases. Germline V gives CDR1 SGHRS, CDR2 YFSETQ. J lost 1 base, V lost 2 bases, and 0 bases had no gene match. The CDR3 consists of 13 residues. CDR3 bases: TGCGCCAGCAGCTTAGCGGGGTCCTACGAGCAGTACTTC. Protein: CASSLAGSYEQYF.